This TCR beta chain was captured in a study of cytomegalovirus exposure and HLA in healthy donors listed by TCRdb under 2017. Notes on the research overall: An earlier analysis of some 500 of the donors reported 250 to 350 Gb of sequence data and some 120 million unique TCR beta sequences from about 200 million T cells. About 330 gigabases of sequencing data and around 85 million unique TCR sequences made up an early release that covered over 550 HLA-typed donors. Among the roughly 430 genotyped donors, around 81% belonged to the genetic ancestry cluster associated with self-reported Caucasian donors. The aim of the study was to test whether cataloging public T cell receptors could identify signatures of past pathogen exposure. The study used immunosequencing to profile the T cell repertoires of approximately 690 subjects and linked those repertoires to cytomegalovirus serostatus. Along with the approximately 650-subject first cohort, a separate validation cohort of over a hundred different subjects was used. To predict cytomegalovirus infection status, the study combined high-throughput TCR immunosequencing, statistical association of individual TCRs with disease status, and machine learning. A later analysis re-examined previously published TCR beta repertoires from just over 650 donors and added high-resolution HLA genotyping to investigate patterns of TCR occurrence. Rather than drawing on any new phenotypic data, the later analysis identified candidate immune exposures from TCR beta sequences and the way those sequences occurred across donors. An earlier analysis of some 500 of the donors used high-throughput TCR beta sequencing to judge whether each TCR beta V gene segment behaved as functional or pseudogenic. Alongside the repertoire data, information on donor age, sex, ethnicity and CMV serostatus was compiled. Genome-wide SNP genotypes for about 65% of the 666 donors were used in a later genetic analysis, which treated that subset as a discovery cohort. Every discovery cohort repertoire had been produced on one sequencing platform. HLA typing included class I and class II loci at four-digit resolution. Typing coverage varied by locus: roughly 629-640 donors for A, B, C, DRB1 and DQB1; roughly 560 for DQA1; about 600 for DPA1; approximately 450 for DPB1. A handful of DR-DQ haplotypes were handled as single units for association and clustering because linkage in the cohort was strong. Among some 400 genotyped donors of the cohort, an average of approximately 230,000 unique TCR beta nucleotide sequences were sequenced per donor, roughly 18% of them non-productive.

The cohort comprised fewer than 700 healthy bone marrow donors. All cohort members were sampled while nominally healthy, although unrecorded immune exposures were likely present. The donor tested CMV seropositive and was one of the 289 seropositive cohort members. A peripheral blood sample was provided by each donor, and peripheral blood mononuclear cells were used for TCR beta sequencing. Genomic DNA extraction from the blood cell samples was performed with the Qiagen DNeasy Blood Extraction Kit. Libraries were constructed by the immunoSEQ multiplex PCR assay. For the multiplex PCR, a mixture combining 60 forward primers for TCR Vbeta segments and 13 reverse primers for TCR Jbeta segments was used. The CDR3 region of rearranged TCR beta genes was amplified from genomic DNA with a multiplex PCR assay. On the Illumina HiSeq System, the amplified TCR beta libraries were sequenced as 87-base-pair reads. In the paper's pipeline: In a later analysis, about 80 million unique TCR beta chains were counted across the approximately 670 repertoires, and around 11 million of these chains were shared by at least two donors. Raw reads were error-corrected and collapsed into unique sequences by a nearest-neighbor algorithm in which closely related sequences were merged to remove PCR and sequencing errors. CDR3 sequences were aligned to IMGT reference sequences to assign V, D and J gene segments. For a sequence to be retained, a match of at least six nucleotides to both a V gene segment and a J gene segment was required. Rearrangements were classified as productive when the CDR3 lacked stop codons and remained in frame with V and J, and all other rearrangements were classified as non-productive. Following IMGT convention, CDR3 was defined as the stretch from the second conserved V-encoded cysteine to the conserved J-encoded phenylalanine. The earlier analysis of some 550 of the donors excluded any sequence lacking an unambiguous match to a single V gene segment. In an earlier analysis of approximately 500 of the donors, a V segment was called functional when productive rearrangements were above 56.7%, and segregating when the standard deviation between donors exceeded 5%. A statistical classification framework was developed to diagnose cytomegalovirus status using the catalog of TCR beta chain sequences. In a later analysis, TCR nucleotide sequences were compared against IMGT/GENE-DB human TR gene sequences so that V and J genes could be assigned. A later analysis assigned CDR3 sequences and most-parsimonious VDJ recombination scenarios with the TCRdist pipeline. In a later analysis, every TCR beta chain was defined by the combination of its CDR3 amino acid sequence and its V-gene family, and reads without a unique V-gene family were dropped. A later analysis removed roughly 590 highly shared, low-generation-probability nucleotide sequences to deal with suspected cross-contamination and a sequencing artifact. In a later analysis, a clonal expansion index was calculated for each public chain from normalized within-repertoire ranks of inferred template counts. In a later analysis, generation probabilities were computed using a VDJ recombination model fitted to out-of-frame rearrangements, and the results were checked against IGoR. A later analysis scored TCR-TCR, TCR-HLA and TCR-CMV co-occurrence with hypergeometric tests, applying a repertoire-size bias correction to TCR pairs. In a later analysis, false discovery rates were estimated by permuting HLA or CMV assignments 20 times. In a later analysis, co-occurring TCRs were grouped using DBSCAN, with TCRdist sequence similarity added in when clustering inside HLA-allele-positive subsets. Co-occurrence clustering excluded repertoires with fewer than 30,000 or more than 120,000 public chains, plus five with anomalous nucleotide sharing. TCRdb holds this immuneACCESS table with in-frame rearrangements only. Some clones are missing; in checked studies, unresolved V genes explain under half, and the rest has no known cause. The D gene and trimming were derived from the DNA, and the V and J assignments and clone size from that table. The sample contains approximately 130,000 clones, 8.9% of them found a single time. 6.5% to 9% of the sample is in the top ten clones.

Points the paper makes about the study in general: Most CMV-associated TCR beta chains appeared to be HLA-restricted in a later analysis, and the HLA associations seemed to be driven largely by CMV exposure. Roughly 15 rarely observed V segments, including chromosome 9 orphons, were excluded from the earlier analysis of just under 600 of the donors because counts were too low. A cluster of highly shared sequence variants was judged likely to represent a technical artifact of the sequencing pipeline. When HLA alleles, especially DR and DQ, strongly co-occurred, TCR associations were difficult to assign to individual alleles. In an earlier analysis of about 600 of the donors, most TCR beta V segments appeared in productive rearrangements about 87% or about 30% of the time, broadly matching IMGT annotations. An association between a missense DCLRE1C variant and V-gene and J-gene trimming of TCR beta chains was found in a later genetic analysis and replicated in an independent cohort. In the study, 164 TCR beta chains were listed as associated with cytomegalovirus. The classifier was reported to diagnose cytomegalovirus status with high specificity and sensitivity in both the original and validation cohorts. The authors suggested that the approach could potentially be generalized to other disease states and immunological phenotypes. Only TCR beta chains were sequenced in this cohort, and the absence of alpha or paired-chain data limited detectable features. Three of the identified cytomegalovirus-associated TCR beta chains were confirmed in vitro to be specific for cytomegalovirus antigens. Specific HLA alleles were associated with roughly 17,000 TCR beta sequences at a false discovery rate of 0.05 in a later analysis. Correlated functional status among segregating V segments might be attributable to linkage disequilibrium, but an unknown experimental factor could not be ruled out. According to a later genetic analysis, donors in an Asian-associated ancestry cluster had fewer N-insertions in productive TCRs than the approximately 690-donor mean. A later analysis found that TCR association rates varied across HLA loci, with DRB1 alleles showing the most associated TCRs and HLA-C alleles the fewest. A further reported finding was that TCR beta sequences accurately predicted the HLA-A and HLA-B alleles for most subjects in the first cohort. Because some donors lacked HLA typing at each locus, the association tests relied only on the typed subset. A later analysis found that HLA-associated TCR beta chains were more clonally expanded and had lower generation probabilities than equally common non-associated chains. Roughly uniform sequencing depth across donors was assumed in presence/absence analyses, although this assumption may not hold. While some public TCRs were present in many individuals, most TCR sequences turned up only very rarely across donors. For the cohort, immune exposure information was limited to CMV serostatus. In a later analysis, several top co-occurrence clusters were reported to appear linked to parvovirus B19, influenza, CMV and Epstein-Barr virus.

A word on this clone: Its recognized antigen is unknown. Base qualities were left out, and no much larger clone turns up one base away.

The TCR originated in a woman in her forties in good health and CMV-seropositive. Material for sequencing was PBMCs.

The DNA sequence is TGTGCCAGCAGCTTACTTCGCAGGGGGCATCGCGAGCAGTTCTTC. This sequence encodes CASSLLRRGHREQFF. The chain couples TRBV11-2 to TRBJ2-1, with TRBD1 identical over 8 junction bases. CDR1 and CDR2 (SGHAT, FQNNGV) derive from the germline V gene. The CDR3 runs 15 amino acids, cysteine and phenylalanine included. This entry keeps only the CDR3 DNA: 45 bases, framed from base 1. V has 2 bases trimmed and J has 10 bases trimmed; junction bases matching no gene number 10.